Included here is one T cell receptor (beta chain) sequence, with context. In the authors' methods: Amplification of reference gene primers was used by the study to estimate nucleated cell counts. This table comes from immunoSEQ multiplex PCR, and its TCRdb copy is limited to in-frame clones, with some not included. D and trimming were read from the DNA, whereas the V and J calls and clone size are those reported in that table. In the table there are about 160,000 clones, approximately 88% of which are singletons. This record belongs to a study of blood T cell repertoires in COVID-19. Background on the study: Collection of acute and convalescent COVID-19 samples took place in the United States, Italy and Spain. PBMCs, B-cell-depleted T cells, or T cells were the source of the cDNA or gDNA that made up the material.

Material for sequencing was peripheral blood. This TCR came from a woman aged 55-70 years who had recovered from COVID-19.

CDR3: CASSLTGMNTEAFF. The CDR3 DNA reads as TGTGCCAGCAGTCTTACAGGAATGAACACTGAAGCTTTCTTT. The J gene is TRBJ1-1, the V gene TRBV6-2 or TRBV6-3, with a possible D match to TRBD1 (5 bases). V was pared by 5 bases and J by 0 bases, with 10 bases between. Germline V gives CDR1 MNHEY, CDR2 SVGEGT. The CDR3 consists of 14 residues.